A single TCR beta chain is shown here with its context. As yet, its antigen is unknown. Clones were sequenced by immunoSEQ multiplex PCR, and TCRdb holds only the in-frame ones, with some missing. The sample yields 45,000 to 70,000 clones, over 85% seen once. This sample was included in a study of cytomegalovirus exposure and HLA in healthy donors. Germline V gives CDR1 SNHLY, CDR2 FYNNEI. V was clipped by 8 bases and J by 7 bases; unmatched bases: 8. CDR3 size: 13 residues. Broader study findings: There were three CMV-associated chains whose specificity for CMV antigens was confirmed in vitro. Cytomegalovirus status, reportedly, was diagnosed with high specificity and sensitivity by the classifier. The study listed approximately 160 cytomegalovirus-associated TCR beta chains. Some public TCRs appeared in many individuals, while most sequences were rare.

The V gene is TRBV2, the J gene TRBJ1-1; 9 bases align to TRBD1. The receptor was isolated from a woman under 30 in good health and CMV-seronegative. Sequencing input: PBMCs. The CDR3 region has the DNA TGTGCCAGCGCTCCGACAGGGGGTGTTGAAGCTTTCTTT. Translated, it gives CASAPTGGVEAFF.